A selection of T cell receptor beta chains follows, all from one sample in a study of blood T cell repertoires in COVID-19. Assay: immunoSEQ multiplex PCR; the TCRdb copy retains only in-frame clones and omits some. This sample has 310,000 or so clones; 85% to 90% occur once, and the top ten carry 8.5% to 12%. The sample taken for sequencing was PBMCs or T cells enriched from blood (not recorded which). These receptors were taken from a woman under 30 who had recovered from COVID-19. Each CDR3 is given with its conserved first and last residue. A D gene is named only where the DNA matches it firmly. Clone size is not always given. Where it is, it says once, few, many or a class for expanded clones.

j_gene | v_gene | d_gene | abundance | CDR3aa | CDR3nt
TRBJ1-2 | TRBV28 | TRBD1 | few | CASKHDRAPINYGYTF | TGTGCCAGCAAACACGACAGGGCCCCTATTAACTATGGCTACACCTTC
TRBJ2-3 | TRBV2 | . | . | CASTGLSRTDTQYF | TGTGCCAGCACAGGATTATCTCGCACAGATACGCAGTATTTT
TRBJ1-1 | TRBV28 | . | . | CASSLLGGGGENTEAFF | TGTGCCAGCAGTTTACTTGGAGGAGGGGGGGAGAACACTGAAGCTTTCTTT
TRBJ2-7 | TRBV6-5 | . | once | CASRIQGTPHEQYF | TGTGCCAGCAGGATACAGGGTACTCCCCACGAGCAGTACTTC
TRBJ1-5 | TRBV5-1 | . | . | CASSLAPGDQPQHF | TGCGCCAGCAGCTTGGCCCCGGGGGATCAGCCCCAGCATTTT
TRBJ2-3 | TRBV7-9 | TRBD2 | . | CASSMSGGGTDTQYF | TGTGCCAGCAGCATGAGCGGGGGGGGCACAGATACGCAGTATTTT
TRBJ2-5 | TRBV18 | . | . | CASSPPMGVGETQYF | TGTGCCAGCTCACCACCTATGGGAGTAGGAGAGACCCAGTACTTC
TRBJ1-2 | TRBV28 | . | . | CASSLGGGHYGYTF | TGTGCCAGCAGCCTGGGGGGGGGACACTATGGCTACACCTTC
TRBJ2-1 | TRBV4-1 | TRBD2 | once | CASSQVAGDPYNEQFF | TGCGCCAGCAGCCAAGTAGCGGGGGACCCCTACAATGAGCAGTTCTTC
TRBJ1-2 | TRBV7-9 | . | . | CASSLEDAGGGYTF | TGTGCCAGCAGCTTAGAAGATGCCGGTGGTGGCTACACCTTC
TRBJ1-1 | TRBV7-3 | TRBD1 | . | CASSLSYQGGYTEAFF | TGTGCCAGCAGCTTATCCTACCAGGGGGGATACACTGAAGCTTTCTTT
TRBJ1-5 | TRBV19 | TRBD1 | . | CASSSPGTAHDQPQHF | TGTGCCAGTAGTTCCCCCGGGACAGCTCACGATCAGCCCCAGCATTTT
TRBJ1-1 | TRBV30 | . | . | CAWTGYEGMNTEAFF | TGTGCCTGGACCGGTTATGAGGGCATGAACACTGAAGCTTTCTTT
TRBJ2-7 | TRBV6-5 | . | . | CASTDTGTHYEQYF | TGTGCCAGCACCGATACCGGGACACACTACGAGCAGTACTTC
TRBJ1-1 | TRBV19 | . | . | CASSIRAGMNTEAFF | TGTGCCAGTAGTATTAGGGCAGGGATGAACACTGAAGCTTTCTTT
TRBJ1-4 | TRBV30 | . | . | CAWSEQASEKLFF | TGTGCCTGGAGCGAACAGGCATCTGAAAAACTGTTTTTT
TRBJ1-5 | TRBV28 | . | few | CASSIRGGSPSNQPQHF | TGTGCCAGCAGTATCCGTGGGGGCTCCCCTAGCAATCAGCCCCAGCATTTT
TRBJ1-1 | TRBV7-8 | TRBD1 | . | CASSVSGTGERAFF | TGTGCCAGCAGCGTCTCCGGGACAGGGGAACGAGCTTTCTTT
TRBJ2-3 | TRBV4-1 | . | . | CASSQGGGRIVHTQYF | TGCGCCAGCAGCCAAGGGGGGGGCCGGATCGTCCATACGCAGTATTTT
TRBJ2-7 | TRBV29-1 | TRBD2 | . | CSVKGTSGRWYEQYF | TGCAGCGTTAAGGGGACTAGCGGGAGGTGGTACGAGCAGTACTTC
TRBJ1-1 | TRBV30 | . | . | CAWSGNSGGMNTEAFF | TGTGCCTGGAGTGGGAACTCCGGAGGGATGAACACTGAAGCTTTCTTT
TRBJ1-2 | TRBV28 | . | . | CASSYPGLLYGYTF | TGTGCCAGCAGTTACCCGGGACTGCTCTATGGCTACACCTTC
TRBJ2-7 | TRBV6-5 | . | . | CASSSQGRSYF | TGTGCCAGCAGTTCCCAGGGGCGCTCGTACTTC
TRBJ2-6 | TRBV28 | . | . | CASRQPGANVLTF | TGTGCCAGCAGACAGCCTGGGGCCAACGTCCTGACTTTC
TRBJ1-1 | TRBV19 | . | . | CASSIDDISNTEAFF | TGTGCCAGTAGTATAGATGACATCTCAAACACTGAAGCTTTCTTT
TRBJ2-1 | TRBV20-1 | TRBD1 | . | CSASSGTGEVNEQFF | TGCAGTGCTAGTTCCGGGACAGGGGAGGTCAATGAGCAGTTCTTC
TRBJ2-1 | TRBV7-8 | TRBD1 | . | CASSPGQGRNNEQFF | TGTGCCAGCAGCCCGGGACAGGGGCGGAACAATGAGCAGTTCTTC
TRBJ2-1 | TRBV24-1 | . | . | CATSDLIGGSYNEQFF | TGTGCCACCAGTGATTTAATTGGCGGATCCTACAATGAGCAGTTCTTC
TRBJ2-7 | TRBV7-3 | . | . | CASSLNPGYEQYF | TGTGCCAGCAGCTTGAACCCGGGCTACGAGCAGTACTTC